This T cell receptor beta chain was captured in a study of blood T cell repertoires in COVID-19. Study context: Specimens from acute and convalescent COVID-19 originated in the United States, Italy and Spain. T cells, B-cell-depleted T cells, or PBMCs provided the cDNA or gDNA that served as material.

V was clipped by 6 bases and J by 7 bases; unmatched bases: 15. This CDR3 is 17 amino acids long. The germline V gene has CDR1 MDHEN and CDR2 SYDVKM. Libraries were prepared by immunoSEQ multiplex PCR; TCRdb keeps only in-frame clonotypes and omits some of them. There are fewer than 60,000 clones in the sample; approximately 82% occur only once, and approximately 7.6% lies in the top ten. Specimen: peripheral blood. This receptor was obtained from a human donor in a cohort sampled during active COVID-19. The chain carries TRBV28 and TRBJ2-2; 9 nucleotides match TRBD2. CDR3 in DNA: TGTGCCAGCAGCCTAGGGATCTTAGCGGGAGTAAGCGGGGAGCTGTTTTTT. It codes for CASSLGILAGVSGELFF.